This section outlines one T cell receptor beta chain sequence together with its context. The antigen is not known. These data come from a study of T cell responses to AZD1222 COVID-19 vaccine. Overall study results and limits: Only a handful of individuals given AZD1222 were seropositive at baseline.

The table came from immunoSEQ multiplex PCR; TCRdb's copy has only in-frame clones and leaves some out. This table holds roughly 100,000 clones, about nine tenths found once. CDR1 and CDR2 from the germline V gene are SGHNT and YYREEE (reference sequence). The CDR3 has 14 residues. Deletions cut 0 bases from V and 4 bases from J, with 10 bases between. This sequence joins TRBV5-4 and TRBJ1-2; D is unclear. Sample: peripheral blood, taken on day 0 of AZD1222 vaccination. This receptor was identified in an adult in good health. The CDR3 loop is CASSLAQAGYGYTF. CDR3 DNA: TGTGCCAGCAGCTTGGCCCAGGCGGGCTATGGCTACACCTTC.